Below, 9 T cell receptor beta chains from the same sample are listed, as sequenced in a study of cytomegalovirus exposure and HLA in healthy donors. Primers included in the PCR were 60 Vbeta and 13 Jbeta primers. The assay was immunoSEQ multiplex PCR, and TCRdb's table has in-frame clones only and misses some. The data contain over 65,000 clones, roughly four fifths of them singletons. Sequencing was carried out using PBMCs. These receptors originate from a human donor in good health.

This clone was found a few times. This chain joins TRBV7-6 and TRBJ2-3, with TRBD2 matching over 9 bases. The germline CDR1 and CDR2 sequences are SGHVS and FNYEAQ. The CDR3 sequence is 15 residues long. The J segment lost 4 bases and the V segment lost 8 bases, leaving 10 bases of the junction unmatched. The CDR3 sequence is CASWLSGGLPDTQYF. In nucleotides, the CDR3 is TGTGCCAGCTGGCTAAGCGGGGGGTTGCCAGATACGCAGTATTTT.

The J gene is TRBJ2-4, the V gene TRBV4-1, with TRBD1 matching over 7 bases. V lost 1 base to trimming and J lost 2 bases; unmatched junction nucleotides: 5. The CDR3 has 16 amino acids. Germline loops: CDR1 MGHRA, CDR2 YSYEKL. CDR3 residues: CASSQVMGQPKNIQYF. The CDR3 DNA follows: TGCGCCAGCAGCCAAGTGATGGGACAGCCCAAAAACATTCAGTACTTC.

The V and J genes are TRBV5-5 and TRBJ1-3; no definite D call. Trimming pared 4 bases from V and 0 bases from J, leaving 11 bases between. Germline CDR1 is SGHKS and CDR2 is YYEKEE (reference sequence). This CDR3 spans 15 amino acids. The CDR3 sequence: CASSLSVASGNTIYF. CDR3 sequence (DNA): TGTGCCAGCAGCCTGTCGGTAGCCTCTGGAAACACCATATATTTT.

V usage is TRBV7-2 and J usage is TRBJ2-5, with a tentative D call TRBD1 (7 bases). The CDR3 is made up of 15 amino acids. With 1 base removed from V and 5 bases from J, the gap between germline ends came to 14 bases. Germline V gene sequence: CDR1 SGHTA, CDR2 FQGNSA. The CDR3 DNA sequence: TGTGCCAGCAGCTTAGAGGGGGGCAGGGGGGAGACCCAGTACTTC. Amino acid sequence: CASSLEGGRGETQYF.

V usage is TRBV2 and J usage is TRBJ1-1; a weak D match, TRBD1 (5 bases). V lost 0 bases and J 10 bases, leaving 15 bases between the germline ends. The CDR3 length is 14 residues. Germline V gene data show CDR1 as SNHLY and CDR2 as FYNNEI. Here the CDR3 reads CASSEAGGLGGAFF. The DNA for the CDR3 is TGTGCCAGCAGTGAAGCGGGAGGGTTGGGGGGAGCTTTCTTT.

The V gene is TRBV2, the J gene TRBJ2-5; D might be TRBD1 (5 bases). CDR1 is SNHLY, CDR2 FYNNEI, per germline. The CDR3 length is 15 residues. Trimming took 6 bases from V and 2 from J, leaving 16 bases between them. CDR3 protein: CASRGWTPTQETQYF. The CDR3 DNA sequence: TGTGCCAGCAGGGGGTGGACACCCACACAAGAGACCCAGTACTTC.

The chain employs TRBV6-1 and TRBJ2-7, with 7 bases matching TRBD2. The CDR3 has 12 residues. J lost 8 bases, V lost 2 bases, and 3 bases had no gene match. The V gene's germline CDR1 is MNHNS and CDR2 SASEGT. CDR3 residues: CASSERGGKQYF. The CDR3 nucleotides read TGTGCCAGCAGTGAACGGGGAGGGAAGCAGTACTTC.

This clone was seen a single time. The rearrangement joins TRBV19 to TRBJ2-1; 7 nucleotides agree with TRBD2. The germline CDR1 and CDR2 sequences are LNHDA and SQIVND (reference sequence). The CDR3 runs to 17 residues. V lost 3 bases and J lost 7; bases outside the gene matches: 15. CDR3 loop: CASSIGGGGRNSNEQFF. In DNA, the CDR3 is TGTGCCAGTAGTATTGGTGGCGGGGGTCGTAATAGTAATGAGCAGTTCTTC.

The chain links TRBV29-1 to TRBJ2-3; TRBD2 might be the D (5 bases). The CDR3 runs to 11 residues. The V end lost 7 bases, the J end lost 0 bases, and 5 bases lay between the germline ends. CDR1 is SQVTM, CDR2 ANQGSEA, per germline. The CDR3 reads CSGTSTDTQYF. The CDR3 nucleotides are TGCAGCGGGACTAGCACAGATACGCAGTATTTT.